Shown below are 21 T cell receptor beta chains from a single sample sequenced in a study of response to subunit inactivated influenza vaccine. In TCRdb, the RT-PCR reads were re-called with MiXCR into one record per CDR3 protein. The sample contains around 520,000 distinct CDR3 sequences, 25% of which appear only once. Source: CD4+ T cells sorted from PBMCs, taken roughly 5 days after vaccination. These receptors originate from a man aged 45 to 65 who received an inactivated influenza vaccine.

The V call is TRBV5-1, the J call TRBJ2-3, with a tentative D call TRBD2 (7 bases). CDR1 and CDR2 (germline): SGHRS, YFSETQ. The CDR3 spans 16 residues. The V end lost 7 bases, the J end lost 6 bases, and 24 bases lay between the germline ends. In DNA form, the CDR3 reads TGCGCCAGCGGCCGGGACCTCGGAGGGGGGGACGATACGCAGTATTTT. It yields the protein CASGRDLGGGDDTQYF.

This clonotype showed up just a few times. The chain has TRBV10-3 and TRBJ2-3, with 13 bases lining up with TRBD2. Germline CDR1 ENHRY, CDR2 SYGVKD. The CDR3 is made up of 18 amino acids. Unmatched junction bases numbered 7, after V lost 2 bases and J lost 2 bases. The CDR3 bases are TGTGCCATCAGTGAGGCGAGACTAGCGGGAGGCACCACAGATACGCAGTATTTT. It encodes CAISEARLAGGTTDTQYF.

V gene TRBV5-7 combines with J gene TRBJ1-1; D not certain. TRBV5-7 is assigned to the ORF class and has an uncertain function. The CDR3 consists of 13 residues. The V and J ends lost 3 bases and 1 base respectively, with 7 bases between them. CDR3 sequence reads: CASSWQRNTEAFF. The CDR3 DNA is TGTGCCAGCAGCTGGCAGAGGAACACTGAAGCTTTCTTT.

J is TRBJ1-2 and V is TRBV6-1; unclear D gene. Germline V gene data show CDR1 as MNHNS and CDR2 as SASEGT. The length of the CDR3 is 16 residues. Trimming stripped 2 bases from V and 1 base from J, with 14 bases between. The CDR3: CASSERRLSYNYGYTF. As DNA, the CDR3 is TGTGCCAGCAGTGAAAGAAGACTAAGCTATAACTATGGCTACACCTTC.

This clonotype was found a few times. V and J are TRBV19 and TRBJ1-1; D possibly corresponds to TRBD1 (5 bases). V lost 5 bases and J lost 4, with 14 bases in between. CDR1 is LNHDA, CDR2 SQIVND, per germline (reference sequence). The CDR3 covers 14 residues. The CDR3 nucleotides are TGTGCCAGTAGTTCCCCGGACACCCTCACTGAAGCTTTCTTT. This codes for CASSSPDTLTEAFF.

The chain uses TRBV6-1 and TRBJ2-7; no definite D call. With 6 bases removed from V and 0 bases from J, the gap between germline ends came to 15 bases. The CDR3 runs to 15 residues. The germline gives CDR1 MNHNS, CDR2 SASEGT. CDR3 nucleotide sequence: TGTGCCAGCAGGGCCCAGTACCCTAACTCCTACGAGCAGTACTTC. Its translation is CASRAQYPNSYEQYF.

The chain has TRBV20-1 and TRBJ2-3, with 10 bases fitting TRBD1. The CDR3 has 15 residues. Germline V gene data show CDR1 as DFQATT and CDR2 as SNEGSKA (reference sequence). The V and J ends lost 2 bases and 4 bases, in that order; junction bases with no gene match: 6. For the CDR3, the DNA is TGCAGTGCTAGATACGACAGGGGGCGGTCAGATACGCAGTATTTT. It codes for CSARYDRGRSDTQYF.

The rearrangement joins TRBV5-1 to TRBJ2-6, with TRBD2 matching over 13 bases. This CDR3 spans 18 amino acids. Germline CDR1 and CDR2: SGHRS and YFSETQ. J gave up 3 bases and V 2 bases, and 5 bases lay outside the gene matches. The chain's CDR3 is CASSLLAGGPSGANVLTF. The CDR3 DNA sequence: TGCGCCAGCAGCTTACTAGCGGGAGGGCCTAGTGGGGCCAACGTCCTGACTTTC.

The chain has TRBV29-1 and TRBJ1-1; D is uncertain. The V gene's germline CDR1 is SQVTM and CDR2 ANQGSEA. This CDR3 has 13 amino acids. Trimming took off 2 bases at V and 2 bases at J, with 9 bases between the two ends. The CDR3 DNA reads as TGCAGCGTTGAAATGGGCATCAACACTGAAGCTTTCTTT. Protein product: CSVEMGINTEAFF.

This clonotype has only a few counts. The CDR3 bases are TGTGCCAGCAGCGCTGGCTCACCCCTCCACTTT. It encodes CASSAGSPLHF. The chain carries TRBV5-6 and TRBJ1-6, with D uncertain. V lost 4 bases and J lost 10, with 6 bases in between. Germline assignment: CDR1 SGHDT and CDR2 YYEEEE. The CDR3 length is 11 residues.

The V and J genes are TRBV20-1 and TRBJ2-3; unclear D gene. Germline loops: CDR1 DFQATT, CDR2 SNEGSKA (reference sequence). The CDR3 has 14 residues. The V end was cut by 1 base, the J end by 2 bases, with 10 bases between. The DNA of the CDR3 is TGCAGTGCTAGAGCAGTCCCCCACACAGATACGCAGTATTTT. Protein product: CSARAVPHTDTQYF.

The gene calls are TRBV14 and TRBJ2-3; 7 nucleotides agree with TRBD2. CDR1 SGHDN and CDR2 FVKESK come from the germline V gene. The junction had 5 bases not matched to a gene; V was cut back by 1 base and J by 7 bases. The CDR3 consists of 14 residues. CDR3 DNA: TGTGCCAGCAGCCAAGTGAGCGGGGCGTATACGCAGTATTTT. Protein: CASSQVSGAYTQYF.

CDR3 nucleotide sequence: TGTGCCAGCAGCTTACACGGGATAGAGCAGTACTTC. It is translated as CASSLHGIEQYF. V and J are TRBV7-9 and TRBJ2-7, with D possibly TRBD2 on 5 matching bases. Germline loops: CDR1 SEHNR, CDR2 FQNEAQ (reference sequence). The CDR3 has 12 amino acids. V lost 2 bases and J lost 7, with 9 bases in between.

The V and J genes are TRBV12-3 or TRBV12-4 and TRBJ2-3; perhaps D is TRBD1 or TRBD2 (5 bases each). Trimming cost V 1 base and J 3 bases, with 11 bases left between them. The CDR3 spans 15 residues. Here the CDR3 DNA reads TGTGCCAGCAGTTTAGAAGGGACGGCAACAGATACGCAGTATTTT. Amino acids: CASSLEGTATDTQYF.

The chain has TRBV4-1 and TRBJ2-3; maybe TRBD1 (5 bases). V was cut by 5 bases and J by 0 bases, with 18 bases left in between. The CDR3 has 17 amino acids. Per germline, CDR1 MGHRA and CDR2 YSYEKL. This CDR3 reads CASSGAIMTASTDTQYF. In DNA, the CDR3 is TGCGCCAGCAGCGGAGCAATTATGACAGCGAGCACAGATACGCAGTATTTT.

The chain has TRBV20-1 and TRBJ2-1; 7 positions match TRBD1. With V trimmed by 6 bases and J by 8 bases, 16 bases remained unmatched. The CDR3 contains 15 residues. The V gene's germline CDR1 is DFQATT and CDR2 SNEGSKA (reference sequence). The CDR3 sequence: CSASRTGFGSDEQFF. CDR3 in DNA: TGCAGTGCCTCGAGGACAGGCTTTGGGAGCGATGAGCAGTTCTTC.

The chain combines TRBV4-2 with TRBJ2-5; the D is unclear. V was clipped by 0 bases and J by 1 base, with 9 bases between them. There are 15 residues in the CDR3. In germline, CDR1 is LGHNA, CDR2 YNFKEQ. DNA for the CDR3: TGTGCCAGCAGCCAAGACGGAGCGACCCAAGAGACCCAGTACTTC. The encoded protein is CASSQDGATQETQYF.

The chain carries TRBV3-1 and TRBJ1-2; D is uncertain. V was shortened by 1 base and J by 4 bases, with 10 bases between the two germline ends. Germline CDR1 reads LGHDT; CDR2 reads YNNKEL (reference sequence). The CDR3 length is 14 residues. CDR3 coding DNA: TGTGCCAGCAGCCAAGCCGCACAGTCCTATGGCTACACCTTC. This gives the protein CASSQAAQSYGYTF.

This clonotype was observed a handful of times. The chain uses TRBV18 and TRBJ2-5; TRBD1 might be the D (6 bases). The CDR3 has 13 residues. Trimming took 5 bases from V and 2 from J, leaving 9 bases between them. CDR1 is KGHSH and CDR2 is LQKENI in the germline V gene. The CDR3 bases are TGTGCCAGCTCAACAGGGTATCAAGAGACCCAGTACTTC. This codes for CASSTGYQETQYF.

The rearrangement links TRBV29-1 to TRBJ2-5; no clear D. The CDR3 loop spans 12 amino acids. Germline CDR1 and CDR2: SQVTM and ANQGSEA. Deletions cut 4 bases from V and 5 bases from J, with 11 bases between. This CDR3 is CSVVQAQETQYF. DNA for the CDR3: TGCAGCGTTGTCCAAGCACAGGAGACCCAGTACTTC.

V usage is TRBV28 and J usage is TRBJ2-7; 9 nucleotides match TRBD1. CDR3 length: 14 amino acids. Germline trimming cut 6 bases from V and 3 bases from J; bases unmatched to any gene: 6. The germline V gene has CDR1 MDHEN and CDR2 SYDVKM. The CDR3 loop is CASRRTGAFYEQYF. In DNA form, the CDR3 reads TGTGCCAGCAGACGGACAGGGGCCTTCTACGAGCAGTACTTC.